Below are 29 T cell receptor beta chains sequenced from a single sample in a study of regulatory T cells in long-lasting Graves disease. The time point is: newly diagnosed GD, antithyroid drugs for less than 3 months. Extracted PBMC RNA gave rise to the TCR library. iRepertoire HTBI primers and Arm-PCR of CDR3 regions built TCR beta libraries. TCRdb re-called the multiplex PCR reads through MiXCR, storing one row per CDR3 protein. This table holds 390,000 or so distinct CDR3 sequences, roughly 10% found once. This same sample was also taken into another study, of T cells in Graves' hyperthyroidism and ophthalmopathy.

The sample was peripheral blood mononuclear cells (PBMCs), taken at new diagnosis, from a patient treated with antithyroid drugs. These receptors were collected from a woman aged 18-29 years with Graves disease.

In this sample, this clonotype turned up many times. The chain combines TRBV20-1 with TRBJ1-1; the D gene is possibly TRBD1 (6 bases). Germline V CDR1 and CDR2: DFQATT, SNEGSKA (reference sequence). The germline V and J ends were trimmed by 6 bases and 0 bases, with 17 bases remaining between them. This CDR3 has 15 residues. CDR3 loop: CSASPGHLMNTEAFF. The CDR3 nucleotides read TGCAGTGCGAGTCCGGGACATCTAATGAACACTGAAGCTTTCTTT.

This clonotype was seen ten or more times. The chain joins TRBV5-1 to TRBJ2-5; maybe TRBD2 (6 bases). The length of the CDR3 is 15 residues. V was cut by 4 bases and J by 1 base, with 14 bases left in between. CDR1 and CDR2 from the germline V gene are SGHRS and YFSETQ. The CDR3 reads CASSGGTSSQETQYF. The CDR3 region has the DNA TGCGCCAGCAGCGGGGGGACTTCCTCCCAAGAGACCCAGTACTTC.

Many counts were recorded for this clonotype. The J gene is TRBJ2-1, the V gene TRBV6-2 or TRBV6-3, with 13 positions matching TRBD2. The CDR3 sequence is 15 residues long. V was clipped by 5 bases and J by 12 bases; unmatched bases: 10. Germline CDR1 reads MNHEY; CDR2 reads SVGEGT. CDR3: CASSMTGTSGDGQFF. The CDR3, as DNA: TGTGCCAGCAGTATGACCGGGACTAGCGGGGATGGGCAGTTCTTC.

About this clonotype: Since a far larger clone is one base different, this is likely a read error. This chain joins TRBV28 and TRBJ1-1, with a tentative D call TRBD1 (5 bases). V lost 2 bases and J lost 8, with 12 bases in between. The CDR3 has 13 residues. Germline lookup yields CDR1 MDHEN and CDR2 SYDVKM. The DNA for the CDR3 is TGTGCCAGCAGTTTAAGTCAGGGCATAGAAGCTTTCTTT. Its translation is CASSLSQGIEAFF.

In its sample, this clonotype was seen a few times. The genes are TRBV24-1 and TRBJ2-7; D uncertain. The V gene's germline CDR1 is KGHDR and CDR2 SFDVKD. With 3 bases removed from V and 5 bases from J, the gap between germline ends came to 10 bases. There are 13 residues in the CDR3. CDR3 in amino acids: CATSDPTEDEQYF. The CDR3 DNA reads TGTGCCACCAGTGATCCTACCGAGGACGAGCAGTACTTC.

This clonotype was observed many times. V and J are TRBV18 and TRBJ2-2; no definite D call. V was clipped by 5 bases and J by 4 bases, with 5 bases between them. The CDR3 runs 12 residues. CDR1 is KGHSH, CDR2 LQKENI, per germline. CDR3 region: CASSERTGELFF. The CDR3 DNA reads as TGTGCCAGCTCAGAGCGCACCGGGGAGCTGTTTTTT. The full variable domain, completed using reference TRBV18 and TRBJ2-2, is NAGVMQNPRHLVRRRGQEARLRCSPMKGHSHVYWYRQLPEEGLKFMVYLQKENIIDESGMPKERFSAEFPKEGPSILRIQQVVRGDSAAYFCASSERTGELFFGEGSRLTVL.

This clonotype appeared a few times. The J gene is TRBJ2-5, the V gene TRBV6-2 or TRBV6-3; tentative D call: TRBD1 (6 bases). This CDR3 is built from 15 residues. Germline values: CDR1 MNHEY, CDR2 SVGEGT. V lost 4 bases and J lost 3, with 15 bases in between. The CDR3 nucleotides read TGTGCCAGCAGTTCCCTAGGAACAGGGAAAGAGACCCAGTACTTC. It yields the protein CASSSLGTGKETQYF.

This clonotype was counted ten times or more. V is TRBV28 and J is TRBJ1-2; D remains ambiguous. Trimming cost V 6 bases and J 5 bases, with 13 bases left between them. Germline CDR1 is MDHEN and CDR2 is SYDVKM. CDR3 length: 13 amino acids. In DNA, the CDR3 is TGTGCCAGCAGCGTGAGGACTGAATATGGCTACACCTTC. It translates to CASSVRTEYGYTF.

This clonotype was seen repeatedly, ten times or more. The chain uses TRBV2 and TRBJ2-1; possibly TRBD2 for D (5 bases). Germline V gene data show CDR1 as SNHLY and CDR2 as FYNNEI. The CDR3 is 13 amino acids. Trimming stripped 8 bases from V and 7 bases from J, with 15 bases between. This CDR3 is CASPPGRGNEQFF. As DNA, the CDR3 is TGTGCCAGCCCCCCTGGGAGAGGGAATGAGCAGTTCTTC.

This clonotype came up many times. The chain has TRBV7-2 and TRBJ2-2, with 8 bases aligning to TRBD1. Germline CDR1 and CDR2: SGHTA and FQGNSA. The CDR3 consists of 14 residues. V lost 4 bases and J lost 4; bases outside the gene matches: 2. CDR3 coding DNA: TGTGCCAGCAGCTATACAGGGGGCACCGGGGAGCTGTTTTTT. This codes for CASSYTGGTGELFF.

This clonotype was seen repeatedly, ten times or more. V gene TRBV12-3 or TRBV12-4 combines with J gene TRBJ1-1, with TRBD1 matching 9 bases. V trimming: 3 bases; J trimming: 13 bases; junction bases outside the gene matches: 6. The CDR3 sequence is 12 residues long. The chain's CDR3 is CASSFNRGQDFF. CDR3 sequence (DNA): TGTGCCAGCAGTTTTAACAGGGGGCAGGATTTCTTT.

Ten or more counts support this clonotype. J is TRBJ1-2 and V is TRBV7-2; D possibly corresponds to TRBD1 (6 bases). The CDR3 is 13 amino acids. CDR1 is SGHTA, CDR2 FQGNSA, per germline. Trimming shortened V by 4 bases and J by 4 bases, and 10 bases separated the two germline ends. DNA for the CDR3: TGTGCCAGCAGCTCGGGGGGCCCCTATGGCTACACCTTC. Translating it yields CASSSGGPYGYTF.

This clonotype appeared many times. V is TRBV12-3 or TRBV12-4 and J is TRBJ2-1; 7 bases fit TRBD1. The CDR3 has 16 amino acids. J lost 7 bases, V lost 3 bases, and 12 bases had no gene match. The CDR3 DNA reads as TGTGCCAGCAGTTTCTCGACAGGGAATTTTAAAAATGAGCAGTTCTTC. Its protein product is CASSFSTGNFKNEQFF.

In this sample, this clonotype turned up many times. CDR3 region: CASSSDRGPETQYF. The CDR3 DNA reads as TGTGCCAGCAGCTCGGACAGGGGGCCCGAGACCCAGTACTTC. The chain couples TRBV7-2 to TRBJ2-5, with TRBD1 matching 11 bases. This CDR3 spans 14 amino acids. CDR1 and CDR2 (germline): SGHTA, FQGNSA. With 4 bases clipped from V and 5 bases from J, the junction kept 3 bases outside the gene matches. Full variable domain (outside the CDR3, taken from reference TRBV7-2 and TRBJ2-5): GAGVSQSPSNKVTEKGKDVELRCDPISGHTALYWYRQSLGQGLEFLIYFQGNSAPDKSGLPSDRFSAERTGGSVSTLTIQRTQQEDSAVYLCASSSDRGPETQYFGPGTRLLVL.

This clonotype showed up many times. The chain recombines TRBV11-1 with TRBJ2-2; no clear D gene. Trimming left V 5 bases short and J 0 bases short, with 7 bases between. CDR3 length: 14 amino acids. Germline CDR1 reads SGHAT; CDR2 reads FQDESV (reference sequence). The CDR3 nucleotides read TGTGCCAGCAGCCCCGCACCGAACACCGGGGAGCTGTTTTTT. Amino acids: CASSPAPNTGELFF.

This clonotype appeared many times. The V call is TRBV5-1, the J call TRBJ1-1; weak D call: TRBD1 (5 bases). V was pared by 4 bases and J by 1 base, with 14 bases between. Germline loops: CDR1 SGHRS, CDR2 YFSETQ. This CDR3 region has 15 residues. The CDR3 spells CASSPGGLENTEAFF. CDR3 coding DNA: TGCGCCAGCAGCCCCGGGGGTTTGGAGAACACTGAAGCTTTCTTT.

The V call is TRBV6-1, the J call TRBJ1-3; D may be TRBD1 (6 bases). Germline CDR1 MNHNS, CDR2 SASEGT. V gave up 7 bases and J gave up 2 bases, with 21 bases separating them. The CDR3 has 17 residues. CDR3 coding DNA: TGTGCCAGCAAGGCGGGGACACCCTTCAGGCCTGGAAACACCATATATTTT. It is translated as CASKAGTPFRPGNTIYF.

Comments on this clonotype: This clone may be a read error of a much larger clone one base away. The V call is TRBV2, the J call TRBJ1-1, with D possibly being TRBD1 (5 bases). Looked up from germline, CDR1 is SNHLY and CDR2 is FYNNEI. The CDR3 is 15 residues long. For the CDR3, the DNA is TGTGCCAGCAGTGTTTGGCGGGATCCGGACACTGAAGCTTCCTTT. Translation: CASSVWRDPDTEASF.

This clonotype was seen more than once but under ten times. The chain uses TRBV7-2 and TRBJ2-2; TRBD1 matches 10 bases. The CDR3 covers 16 residues. V shed 5 bases and J 1 base; nucleotides not matched to a gene: 4. Germline assignment: CDR1 SGHTA and CDR2 FQGNSA. The CDR3 region is CASSRQGARNTGELFF. The CDR3 bases are TGTGCCAGCAGCAGACAGGGGGCGAGGAACACCGGGGAGCTGTTTTTT.

This clonotype appeared many times. This chain links TRBV12-3 or TRBV12-4 with TRBJ2-1; no definite D call. Trimming removed 7 bases from V and 7 bases from J, with 17 bases in between. The CDR3 extends over 14 amino acids. CDR3 sequence: CASTQSVIRNEQFF. The CDR3 nucleotides read TGTGCCAGCACCCAAAGTGTTATTCGAAATGAGCAGTTCTTC.

This clonotype appeared many times. The chain uses TRBV20-1 and TRBJ2-5; D remains unclear. The CDR3 loop spans 13 amino acids. Looked up from germline, CDR1 is DFQATT and CDR2 is SNEGSKA (reference sequence). V was clipped by 3 bases and J by 2 bases, with 10 bases between them. CDR3: CSASMLLQETQYF. The CDR3 coding sequence is TGCAGTGCTAGTATGCTCTTACAAGAGACCCAGTACTTC.

Regarding this clonotype: Given a much more abundant clone one base away, this may be a read error. Here the CDR3 DNA reads TGTGCCAACCTGCCTTTTTACGAGCAGTGCTTC. Its protein is CANLPFYEQCF. This chain joins TRBV27 and TRBJ2-7; D uncertain. The CDR3 has 11 residues. Germline CDR1 reads MNHEY; CDR2 reads SMNVEV (reference sequence).

This clonotype turned up a few times. The rearrangement links TRBV4-2 to TRBJ2-1; perhaps TRBD2 as D (6 bases). Germline V gives CDR1 LGHNA, CDR2 YNFKEQ. This CDR3 comprises 18 residues. Trimming took off 3 bases at V and 0 bases at J, with 18 bases between the two ends. The CDR3 spells CASSQGFRGEYSYNEQFF. The CDR3 DNA sequence: TGTGCCAGCAGCCAGGGCTTCCGCGGGGAGTACTCCTACAATGAGCAGTTCTTC.

This rearrangement joins TRBV19 to TRBJ2-2; 7 bases map to TRBD1. Trimming cost V 3 bases and J 4 bases; bases outside gene matches: 5. The germline V gene has CDR1 LNHDA and CDR2 SQIVND (reference sequence). The CDR3 sequence is 15 residues long. CDR3 nucleotide sequence: TGTGCCAGTAGTATTCAACAGGGGCTCACCGGGGAGCTGTTTTTT. Protein: CASSIQQGLTGELFF.

The V gene is TRBV4-3, the J gene TRBJ2-1; 7 nucleotides match TRBD1. The CDR3 is 16 amino acids. Germline lookup yields CDR1 LGHNA and CDR2 YSLEER. V gave up 2 bases and J gave up 3 bases; unmatched junction bases: 7. The CDR3 region has the DNA TGCGCCAGCAGCCAAATTTGGGGACAGAGCTACAATGAGCAGTTCTTC. It yields the protein CASSQIWGQSYNEQFF.

This clonotype was seen more than once but under ten times. This chain connects TRBV20-1 to TRBJ2-1, with 11 bases matching TRBD1. V gave up 3 bases and J gave up 9 bases; unmatched junction bases: 10. CDR1 and CDR2 (germline): DFQATT, SNEGSKA (reference sequence). The CDR3 length is 15 residues. The CDR3, as DNA: TGCAGTGCTAGGGCCGGGACAGGGGGACGGAGTGAGCAGTTCTTC. It codes for CSARAGTGGRSEQFF.

This clonotype occurred many times. V usage is TRBV10-3 and J usage is TRBJ1-1; D is uncertain. The germline V and J ends were trimmed by 3 bases and 4 bases, with 15 bases remaining between them. The germline CDR1 and CDR2 sequences are ENHRY and SYGVKD. CDR3 size: 15 residues. In DNA, the CDR3 is TGTGCCATCAGTGACAGAATCCTGGCCCCCACTGAAGCTTTCTTT. Translation gives CAISDRILAPTEAFF.

This clonotype has a count of ten or more. The CDR3: CASSRLGGITVTDTQYF. In DNA, the CDR3 is TGCGCCAGCAGCCGCCTGGGCGGGATCACGGTCACAGATACGCAGTATTTT. V usage is TRBV5-1 and J usage is TRBJ2-3, with D perhaps matching TRBD2 (6 bases). The V end was cut by 4 bases, the J end by 2 bases, with 20 bases between. The germline gives CDR1 SGHRS, CDR2 YFSETQ. CDR3 size: 17 residues.

A remark on this clonotype: A read error may be the cause here, since a much bigger clone is one base away. This sequence joins TRBV28 and TRBJ2-2; D uncertain. CDR1 and CDR2 (germline): MDHEN, SYDVKM. The CDR3 has 11 amino acids. For the CDR3, the DNA is TGTGCCGGCAGTATAACCGGGGAGCTGTTTTTT. Its translation is CAGSITGELFF. The full variable domain, completed using reference TRBV28 and TRBJ2-2, is DVKVTQSSRYLVKRTGEKVFLECVQDMDHENMFWYRQDPGLGLRLIYFSYDVKMKEKGDIPEGYSVSREKKERFSLILESASTNQTSMYLCAGSITGELFFGEGSRLTVL.